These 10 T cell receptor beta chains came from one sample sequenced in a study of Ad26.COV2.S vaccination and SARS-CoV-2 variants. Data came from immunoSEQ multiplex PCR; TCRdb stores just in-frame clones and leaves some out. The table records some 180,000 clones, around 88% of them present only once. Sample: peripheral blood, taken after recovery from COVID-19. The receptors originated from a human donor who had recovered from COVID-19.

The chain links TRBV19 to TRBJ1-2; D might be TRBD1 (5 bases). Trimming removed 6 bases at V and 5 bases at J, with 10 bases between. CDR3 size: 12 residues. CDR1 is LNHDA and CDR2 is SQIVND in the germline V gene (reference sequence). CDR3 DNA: TGTGCCAGTAGGAAGGGGTTGTATGGCTACACCTTC. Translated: CASRKGLYGYTF.

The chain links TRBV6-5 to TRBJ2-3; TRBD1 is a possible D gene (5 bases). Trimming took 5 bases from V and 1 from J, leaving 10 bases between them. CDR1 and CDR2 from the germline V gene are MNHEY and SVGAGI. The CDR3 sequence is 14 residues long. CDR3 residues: CASSPWGGTDTQYF. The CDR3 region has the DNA TGTGCCAGCAGTCCATGGGGCGGCACAGATACGCAGTATTTT.

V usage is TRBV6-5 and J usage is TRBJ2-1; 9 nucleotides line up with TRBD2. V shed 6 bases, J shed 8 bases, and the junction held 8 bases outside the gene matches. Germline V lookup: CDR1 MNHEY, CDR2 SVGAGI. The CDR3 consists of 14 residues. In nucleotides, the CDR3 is TGTGCCAGCAGCCTGGCGGGAGGGCCCGATGAGCAGTTCTTC. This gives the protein CASSLAGGPDEQFF.

CDR3 region: CAISETRGRVLGDAYEQYF. The CDR3 DNA reads as TGTGCCATCAGTGAGACAAGGGGCAGGGTACTAGGTGATGCATACGAGCAGTACTTC. The rearrangement uses TRBV10-3 and TRBJ2-7; D tentatively reads TRBD1 or TRBD2 (5 bases each). From germline, CDR1 is ENHRY and CDR2 SYGVKD. The CDR3 sequence is 19 residues long. V shed 2 bases and J shed 4 bases, with 27 bases lying between them.

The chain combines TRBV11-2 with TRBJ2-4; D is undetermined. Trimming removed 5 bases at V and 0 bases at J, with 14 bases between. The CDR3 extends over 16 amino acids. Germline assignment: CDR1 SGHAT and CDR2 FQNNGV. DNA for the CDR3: TGTGCCAGCAGCAGAGGTAGTTACTTAGCCAAAAACATTCAGTACTTC. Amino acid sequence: CASSRGSYLAKNIQYF.

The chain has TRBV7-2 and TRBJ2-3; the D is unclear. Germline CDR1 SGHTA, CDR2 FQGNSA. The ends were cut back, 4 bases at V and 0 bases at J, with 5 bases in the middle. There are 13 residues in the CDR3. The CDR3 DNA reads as TGTGCCAGCAGCTCTTACAGCACAGATACGCAGTATTTT. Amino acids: CASSSYSTDTQYF.

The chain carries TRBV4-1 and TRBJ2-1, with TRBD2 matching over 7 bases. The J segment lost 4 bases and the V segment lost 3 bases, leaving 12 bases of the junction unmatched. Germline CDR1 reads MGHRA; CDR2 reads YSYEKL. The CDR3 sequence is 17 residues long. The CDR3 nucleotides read TGCGCCAGCAGCCACCCCGTGGGAGGGAGACCTTACAATGAGCAGTTCTTC. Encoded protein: CASSHPVGGRPYNEQFF.

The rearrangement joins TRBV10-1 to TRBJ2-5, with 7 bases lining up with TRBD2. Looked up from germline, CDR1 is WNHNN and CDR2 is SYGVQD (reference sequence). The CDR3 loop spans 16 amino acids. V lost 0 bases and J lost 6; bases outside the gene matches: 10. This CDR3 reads CASSESIGGSLKTQYF. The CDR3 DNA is TGCGCCAGCAGTGAGTCGATCGGGGGGTCGTTGAAGACCCAGTACTTC.

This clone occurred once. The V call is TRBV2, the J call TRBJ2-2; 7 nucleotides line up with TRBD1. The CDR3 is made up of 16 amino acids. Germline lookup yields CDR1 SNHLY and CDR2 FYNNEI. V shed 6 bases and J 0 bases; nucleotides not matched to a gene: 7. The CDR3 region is CASRDRRLANTGELFF. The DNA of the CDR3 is TGTGCCAGCAGGGACAGGCGGCTCGCGAACACCGGGGAGCTGTTTTTT. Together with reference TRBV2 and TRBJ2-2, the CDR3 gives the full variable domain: EPEVTQTPSHQVTQMGQEVILRCVPISNHLYFYWYRQILGQKVEFLVSFYNNEISEKSEIFDDQFSVERPDGSNFTLKIRSTKLEDSAMYFCASRDRRLANTGELFFGEGSRLTVL.

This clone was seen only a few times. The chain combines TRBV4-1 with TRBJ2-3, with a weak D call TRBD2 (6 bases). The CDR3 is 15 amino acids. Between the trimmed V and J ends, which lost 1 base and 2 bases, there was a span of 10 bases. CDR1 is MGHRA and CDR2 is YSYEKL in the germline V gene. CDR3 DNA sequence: TGCGCCAGCAGCCAAGGGGGACTTCTCACAGATACGCAGTATTTT. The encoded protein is CASSQGGLLTDTQYF.